This is a list of T cell receptor beta chains from one sample in a study of cytotoxic CD8 clonotypes in ibrutinib-treated CLL. Profiling relied on immunoSEQ multiplex PCR, and the TCRdb table lists in-frame clones only, not all of them. The sample lists about 180,000 clones; under 90% were seen once. This material consisted of PBMCs, taken after 24 months of ibrutinib treatment. Source of these receptors: a human donor with chronic lymphocytic leukemia. Both conserved end residues are part of each CDR3. Fields, in order: CDR3 protein, CDR3 DNA, clone size, D gene, V gene, J gene, CDR3 length. The D gene is left open where the match is weak. Size tells how often a clone was seen (once, few, many) or the class of an expanded clone, and some rows leave it out.

CDR3aa: CASSQDYSMTNYGYTF; CDR3nt: TGCGCCAGCAGCCAAGACTACAGTATGACTAACTATGGCTACACCTTC; abundance: .; d_gene: .; v_gene: TRBV4-3; j_gene: TRBJ1-2; len: 16
CDR3aa: CATSSYRGTDTQYF; CDR3nt: TGTGCCACCAGCAGCTACAGGGGCACAGATACGCAGTATTTT; abundance: once; d_gene: .; v_gene: TRBV15; j_gene: TRBJ2-3; len: 14
CDR3aa: CASSPPGHPAWWFF; CDR3nt: TGTGCCAGCAGTCCACCTGGGCATCCAGCCTGGTGGTTCTTC; abundance: .; d_gene: .; v_gene: TRBV27; j_gene: TRBJ2-1; len: 14
CDR3aa: CASSLVAGGGSYEQYF; CDR3nt: TGTGCCAGCAGCTTGGTAGCCGGGGGCGGCTCCTACGAGCAGTACTTC; abundance: .; d_gene: .; v_gene: TRBV11-2; j_gene: TRBJ2-7; len: 16
CDR3aa: CASSVSPLGVNTEAFF; CDR3nt: TGTGCCAGCAGCGTAAGCCCTTTAGGGGTGAACACTGAAGCTTTCTTT; abundance: .; d_gene: .; v_gene: TRBV9; j_gene: TRBJ1-1; len: 16
CDR3aa: CASSLDRSYEQYF; CDR3nt: TGTGCCAGCAGCTTGGACCGATCCTACGAGCAGTACTTC; abundance: once; d_gene: .; v_gene: TRBV11-2; j_gene: TRBJ2-7; len: 13
CDR3aa: CASSMDTFEQYF; CDR3nt: TGTGCCAGTAGTATGGACACATTCGAGCAGTACTTC; abundance: .; d_gene: .; v_gene: TRBV19; j_gene: TRBJ2-7; len: 12
CDR3aa: CASSWRSTDTQYF; CDR3nt: TGTGCCAGCAGTTGGAGGAGCACAGATACGCAGTATTTT; abundance: once; d_gene: .; v_gene: TRBV6-5; j_gene: TRBJ2-3; len: 13
CDR3aa: CASSYRGQETQYF; CDR3nt: TGTGCCAGCAGCTACAGGGGCCAGGAGACCCAGTACTTC; abundance: .; d_gene: TRBD1; v_gene: TRBV5-6; j_gene: TRBJ2-5; len: 13
CDR3aa: CASSFGQGRTEAFF; CDR3nt: TGTGCCAGCAGCTTCGGACAGGGTCGCACTGAAGCTTTCTTT; abundance: .; d_gene: TRBD1; v_gene: TRBV7-9; j_gene: TRBJ1-1; len: 14
CDR3aa: CASSLAGGSHNEQFF; CDR3nt: TGCGCCAGCAGCTTGGCCGGCGGGAGCCATAATGAGCAGTTCTTC; abundance: .; d_gene: TRBD2; v_gene: TRBV5-1; j_gene: TRBJ2-1; len: 15
CDR3aa: CASSLGGTGERQFF; CDR3nt: TGTGCCAGCAGCTTGGGGGGAACAGGGGAACGGCAGTTCTTC; abundance: .; d_gene: TRBD1; v_gene: TRBV5-4; j_gene: TRBJ2-1; len: 14
CDR3aa: CASSKAGTSGTSSSYNEQFF; CDR3nt: TGTGCCAGCAGCAAAGCGGGGACTAGCGGGACTTCAAGCTCCTACAATGAGCAGTTCTTC; abundance: .; d_gene: .; v_gene: TRBV21-1; j_gene: TRBJ2-1; len: 20
CDR3aa: CASSLGGLAATYEQYF; CDR3nt: TGTGCCAGCAGTTTAGGGGGACTAGCGGCAACCTACGAGCAGTACTTC; abundance: few; d_gene: TRBD2; v_gene: TRBV28; j_gene: TRBJ2-7; len: 16
CDR3aa: CASSVEVYNEKLFF; CDR3nt: TGTGCCAGCAGCGTAGAAGTGTATAATGAAAAACTGTTTTTT; abundance: .; d_gene: .; v_gene: TRBV9; j_gene: TRBJ1-4; len: 14
CDR3aa: CAGYEQYF; CDR3nt: TGTGCCGGGTACGAGCAGTACTTC; abundance: .; d_gene: .; v_gene: TRBV6-1; j_gene: TRBJ2-7; len: 8
CDR3aa: CASSLISGGNNEQFF; CDR3nt: TGTGCCAGCAGCTTAATTTCGGGGGGAAACAATGAGCAGTTCTTC; abundance: .; d_gene: TRBD2; v_gene: TRBV7-6; j_gene: TRBJ2-1; len: 15
CDR3aa: CASSFGRIMNTEAFF; CDR3nt: TGCGCCAGCAGCTTTGGACGGATCATGAACACTGAAGCTTTCTTT; abundance: .; d_gene: .; v_gene: TRBV5-1; j_gene: TRBJ1-1; len: 15
CDR3aa: CASSPIADPDTQYF; CDR3nt: TGTGCCAGCAGCCCCATCGCCGATCCGGATACGCAGTATTTT; abundance: .; d_gene: .; v_gene: TRBV16; j_gene: TRBJ2-3; len: 14
CDR3aa: CASSLLTSGNTEAFF; CDR3nt: TGCGCCAGCAGCCTCCTGACGAGCGGGAACACTGAAGCTTTCTTT; abundance: .; d_gene: .; v_gene: TRBV5-1; j_gene: TRBJ1-1; len: 15
CDR3aa: CASSWAPDVNYEQYF; CDR3nt: TGTGCCAGCAGTTGGGCACCGGACGTCAACTACGAGCAGTACTTC; abundance: once; d_gene: .; v_gene: TRBV28; j_gene: TRBJ2-7; len: 15
CDR3aa: CASSISSRNTEAFF; CDR3nt: TGTGCCAGTAGTATATCAAGCAGGAACACTGAAGCTTTCTTT; abundance: .; d_gene: .; v_gene: TRBV19; j_gene: TRBJ1-1; len: 14
CDR3aa: CASSVSFDQPQHF; CDR3nt: TGTGCCAGCAGCGTATCATTCGATCAGCCCCAGCATTTT; abundance: .; d_gene: .; v_gene: TRBV9; j_gene: TRBJ1-5; len: 13
CDR3aa: CAWNSGQANEKLFF; CDR3nt: TGTGCCTGGAACTCGGGACAGGCTAATGAAAAACTGTTTTTT; abundance: .; d_gene: TRBD1; v_gene: TRBV30; j_gene: TRBJ1-4; len: 14
CDR3aa: CASSRSGARENEQFF; CDR3nt: TGTGCCAGCAGCCGCTCAGGGGCACGGGAGAATGAGCAGTTCTTC; abundance: few; d_gene: .; v_gene: TRBV7-2; j_gene: TRBJ2-1; len: 15
CDR3aa: CASSLQGMGKNIQYF; CDR3nt: TGTGCCAGCAGTCTTCAGGGAATGGGCAAAAACATTCAGTACTTC; abundance: .; d_gene: .; v_gene: TRBV11-1; j_gene: TRBJ2-4; len: 15
CDR3aa: CASSSPGGLYNEQFF; CDR3nt: TGTGCCAGCAGTTCCCCTGGGGGTCTCTACAATGAGCAGTTCTTC; abundance: .; d_gene: .; v_gene: TRBV6-5; j_gene: TRBJ2-1; len: 15
CDR3aa: CASSSGLTGWGYGYTF; CDR3nt: TGTGCCAGCAGTTCCGGACTGACAGGGTGGGGCTATGGCTACACCTTC; abundance: once; d_gene: TRBD1; v_gene: TRBV28; j_gene: TRBJ1-2; len: 16
CDR3aa: CASSLGPTGEQFF; CDR3nt: TGTGCCAGCAGTTTAGGGCCGACCGGTGAGCAGTTCTTC; abundance: .; d_gene: .; v_gene: TRBV28; j_gene: TRBJ2-1; len: 13
CDR3aa: CASSQRQGLRGNTIYF; CDR3nt: TGTGCCAGCAGCCAAAGACAGGGACTAAGAGGAAACACCATATATTTT; abundance: .; d_gene: TRBD1; v_gene: TRBV14; j_gene: TRBJ1-3; len: 16
CDR3aa: CAISAGQGWNTEAFF; CDR3nt: TGTGCCATCAGTGCTGGACAGGGTTGGAACACTGAAGCTTTCTTT; abundance: once; d_gene: TRBD1; v_gene: TRBV10-3; j_gene: TRBJ1-1; len: 15
CDR3aa: CASSAVRLTNEKLFF; CDR3nt: TGTGCCAGCTCGGCGGTACGGCTAACTAATGAAAAACTGTTTTTT; abundance: .; d_gene: .; v_gene: TRBV18; j_gene: TRBJ1-4; len: 15
CDR3aa: CASSQDRTGVTDTQYF; CDR3nt: TGTGCCAGCAGCCAAGATCGGACAGGGGTCACAGATACGCAGTATTTT; abundance: .; d_gene: TRBD1; v_gene: TRBV5-4; j_gene: TRBJ2-3; len: 16
CDR3aa: CASSQDYRGIDTEAFF; CDR3nt: TGCGCCAGCAGCCAAGATTACAGGGGAATTGACACTGAAGCTTTCTTT; abundance: .; d_gene: TRBD1; v_gene: TRBV4-3; j_gene: TRBJ1-1; len: 16
CDR3aa: CASTRDRAVGEQYF; CDR3nt: TGTGCCAGCACCCGTGACAGGGCAGTAGGCGAGCAGTACTTC; abundance: .; d_gene: TRBD1; v_gene: TRBV7-2; j_gene: TRBJ2-7; len: 14
CDR3aa: CAWTGIGQGDTEAFF; CDR3nt: TGTGCCTGGACTGGGATCGGACAGGGTGACACTGAAGCTTTCTTT; abundance: .; d_gene: TRBD1; v_gene: TRBV30; j_gene: TRBJ1-1; len: 15
CDR3aa: CASSKSTGNEKLFF; CDR3nt: TGTGCCAGCAGCAAATCCACAGGGAATGAAAAACTGTTTTTT; abundance: .; d_gene: .; v_gene: TRBV6-5; j_gene: TRBJ1-4; len: 14
CDR3aa: CASSERQLQNTEAFF; CDR3nt: TGTGCCAGCAGCGAACGACAGCTCCAAAACACTGAAGCTTTCTTT; abundance: .; d_gene: .; v_gene: TRBV7-9; j_gene: TRBJ1-1; len: 15
CDR3aa: CASSPTLTGELFF; CDR3nt: TGTGCCAGCAGCCCAACTCTGACCGGGGAGCTGTTTTTT; abundance: .; d_gene: .; v_gene: TRBV7-3; j_gene: TRBJ2-2; len: 13
CDR3aa: CASSIRDGTQYF; CDR3nt: TGTGCCAGCAGCATACGGGATGGTACGCAGTATTTT; abundance: .; d_gene: .; v_gene: TRBV5-6; j_gene: TRBJ2-3; len: 12
CDR3aa: CANSRVPNTGELFF; CDR3nt: TGTGCCAACAGCAGGGTACCGAACACCGGGGAGCTGTTTTTT; abundance: .; d_gene: .; v_gene: TRBV6-1; j_gene: TRBJ2-2; len: 14
CDR3aa: CASSFRFNTEAFF; CDR3nt: TGTGCCAGCAGTTTCAGGTTTAACACTGAAGCTTTCTTT; abundance: .; d_gene: .; v_gene: TRBV27; j_gene: TRBJ1-1; len: 13
CDR3aa: CASSRSSGKRTPASGELFF; CDR3nt: TGTGCCAGTAGTCGTTCATCGGGTAAGCGGACACCGGCGAGCGGGGAGCTGTTTTTT; abundance: few; d_gene: .; v_gene: TRBV19; j_gene: TRBJ2-2; len: 19
CDR3aa: CASSVLGSYEQYF; CDR3nt: TGTGCCAGCAGCGTACTGGGATCCTACGAGCAGTACTTC; abundance: once; d_gene: .; v_gene: TRBV9; j_gene: TRBJ2-7; len: 13
CDR3aa: CASSTGLRAIYF; CDR3nt: TGTGCCAGCAGTACAGGGTTGAGGGCCATATATTTT; abundance: few; d_gene: .; v_gene: TRBV6-5; j_gene: TRBJ1-3; len: 12
CDR3aa: CASSPSLQGVAYNEQFF; CDR3nt: TGCGCCAGCAGCCCCTCCCTCCAGGGGGTAGCCTACAATGAGCAGTTCTTC; abundance: .; d_gene: TRBD1; v_gene: TRBV5-1; j_gene: TRBJ2-1; len: 17
CDR3aa: CASSSGNFNMNTEAFF; CDR3nt: TGTGCCAGCAGCTCCGGGAATTTTAACATGAACACTGAAGCTTTCTTT; abundance: .; d_gene: .; v_gene: TRBV7-9; j_gene: TRBJ1-1; len: 16
CDR3aa: CASSLGQGPDTQYF; CDR3nt: TGTGCCAGCAGCTTAGGACAGGGCCCAGATACGCAGTATTTT; abundance: .; d_gene: TRBD1; v_gene: TRBV7-3; j_gene: TRBJ2-3; len: 14